This TCR beta chain came from a study of cytomegalovirus exposure and HLA in healthy donors. About the study: Caucasian-associated ancestry cluster membership applied to about four fifths of under 450 genotyped donors. General study points: While the bulk of TCR sequences proved rare, some public TCRs turned up in many donors.

In the case of this clone: What it binds is unknown.

The CDR3 loop spans 18 amino acids. The germline V gene encodes CDR1 MGHRA and CDR2 YSYEKL. Deletions cut 2 bases from V and 1 base from J, with 19 bases between. Primers included in the PCR were 60 Vbeta and 13 Jbeta primers. The assay was immunoSEQ multiplex PCR, and TCRdb's table has in-frame clones only and misses some. The repertoire holds under 150,000 clones, with around four fifths as singletons. The specimen sequenced was PBMCs. The chain links TRBV4-1 to TRBJ2-3; D might be TRBD2 (6 bases). The receptor's source is a male donor in good health and CMV-seropositive. The CDR3 spells CASSQMPRRDGRTDTQYF. CDR3 coding DNA: TGCGCCAGCAGCCAAATGCCTAGGCGGGATGGCCGCACAGATACGCAGTATTTT.